This T cell receptor beta chain derives from a study of blood T cell repertoires in COVID-19. Generated by immunoSEQ multiplex PCR, the TCRdb table keeps only in-frame clones and is missing some. Counted here are about 380,000 clones, around 84% occurring once; the ten biggest clones make up about 1.2%. The CDR3 is 15 amino acids. Trimming cost V 4 bases and J 0 bases, with 14 bases left between them. In germline, CDR1 is SGHNT, CDR2 YYREEE (reference sequence). The sequence derives from a human donor with acute or convalescent COVID-19. The donor label of this sample is uncertain. The chain is built from TRBV5-4 and TRBJ2-7; D is possibly TRBD1 (6 bases). Sequenced sample: peripheral blood. The DNA for the CDR3 is TGTGCCAGCAGCGGCGGACAGCAGTCCTCCTACGAGCAGTACTTC. Translation: CASSGGQQSSYEQYF. The full variable domain, in which reference TRBV5-4 and TRBJ2-7 provide the parts outside the CDR3, is ETGVTQSPTHLIKTRGQQVTLRCSSQSGHNTVSWYQQALGQGPQFIFQYYREEENGRGNFPPRFSGLQFPNYSSELNVNALELDDSALYLCASSGGQQSSYEQYFGPGTRLTVT.